These 32 T cell receptor beta chains share one sample of origin, sequenced in a study of cytomegalovirus exposure and HLA in healthy donors. Sequencing was performed with immunoSEQ multiplex PCR; in TCRdb, only in-frame clones are kept and a portion is missing. The repertoire holds 150,000 to 200,000 clones, with around 80% as singletons. Sequenced input: PBMCs. Receptor source: a woman in her thirties in good health and CMV-seronegative.

This chain uses TRBV5-1 with TRBJ1-1, with D possibly being TRBD1 (6 bases). Germline-derived CDR1 and CDR2 are SGHRS and YFSETQ. The CDR3 contains 13 residues. V was cut by 5 bases and J by 5 bases, with 13 bases left in between. The DNA of the CDR3 is TGCGCCAGCAGGTACAGGGAATGGACTGAAGCTTTCTTT. It encodes CASRYREWTEAFF. Combining the CDR3 with reference TRBV5-1 and TRBJ1-1 gives the whole variable domain KAGVTQTPRYLIKTRGQQVTLSCSPISGHRSVSWYQQTPGQGLQFLFEYFSETQRNKGNFPGRFSGRQFSNSRSEMNVSTLELGDSALYLCASRYREWTEAFFGQGTRLTVV.

The rearrangement joins TRBV6-5 to TRBJ2-3, with 9 bases that match TRBD1. With 2 bases clipped from V and 3 bases from J, the junction kept 3 bases outside the gene matches. CDR1 and CDR2 (germline): MNHEY, SVGAGI. The CDR3 has 15 residues. CDR3 sequence: CASSYKTGGTDTQYF. CDR3 DNA sequence: TGTGCCAGCAGTTACAAGACAGGGGGAACAGATACGCAGTATTTT.

CDR3 amino acids: CASAGTLPNEKLFF. CDR3 nucleotide sequence: TGTGCCAGCGCGGGAACTCTGCCCAATGAAAAACTGTTTTTT. The chain is built from TRBV6-1 and TRBJ1-4; the D is unclear. Germline loops: CDR1 MNHNS, CDR2 SASEGT. V dropped 8 bases and J dropped 5 bases, with 15 bases sitting between them. The CDR3 loop spans 14 amino acids.

This chain links TRBV19 with TRBJ2-2; 7 bases agree with TRBD2. The V segment lost 7 bases and the J segment 4 bases; nucleotides outside the gene matches: 15. CDR1 is LNHDA and CDR2 is SQIVND in the germline V gene (reference sequence). The CDR3 sequence is 17 residues long. CDR3 in DNA: TGTGCCAGTACCTTGGGAGGGTGGACCCGGAGCACCGGGGAGCTGTTTTTT. It codes for CASTLGGWTRSTGELFF.

As concerns this clone: The sample has other DNA sequences that encode this CDR3 too. The genes are TRBV2 and TRBJ2-2, with TRBD1 matching 8 bases. Losses at the gene ends were 4 bases for V and 5 bases for J; bases not matched to a gene: 6. Germline CDR1 SNHLY, CDR2 FYNNEI. CDR3 size: 15 residues. The CDR3 protein is CASSGQGRLTGELFF. CDR3 nucleotides: TGTGCCAGCAGTGGACAGGGGCGATTAACCGGGGAGCTGTTTTTT.

The V call is TRBV5-6, the J call TRBJ1-1, with D perhaps TRBD1 (5 bases). This CDR3 is 13 amino acids long. Germline CDR1 is SGHDT and CDR2 is YYEEEE. V was cut by 4 bases and J by 4 bases, with 11 bases left in between. CDR3 in amino acids: CASSRRGGTEAFF. The CDR3 region has the DNA TGTGCCAGCAGCAGAAGGGGTGGCACTGAAGCTTTCTTT.

The chain employs TRBV6-5 and TRBJ1-5; D not resolved. Looked up from germline, CDR1 is MNHEY and CDR2 is SVGAGI. The CDR3 covers 13 residues. Trimming took off 0 bases at V and 9 bases at J, with 9 bases between the two ends. The CDR3 sequence is CASSYSLSLPQHF. CDR3 DNA: TGTGCCAGCAGTTACTCCCTTAGTCTGCCCCAGCATTTT.

The rearrangement joins TRBV5-1 to TRBJ1-5, with D possibly being TRBD1 (6 bases). The CDR3 contains 15 residues. Germline assignment: CDR1 SGHRS and CDR2 YFSETQ. Between the trimmed V and J ends, which lost 0 bases and 5 bases, there was a span of 12 bases. Written as DNA, the CDR3 is TGCGCCAGCAGCTTGGTGGACAGTAGGGATCAGCCCCAGCATTTT. As protein: CASSLVDSRDQPQHF.

The CDR3 DNA sequence: TGTGCCAGCAGCGGGGGACCTGGGACAGACAACTATGGCTACACCTTC. Protein sequence: CASSGGPGTDNYGYTF. The chain recombines TRBV9 with TRBJ1-2, with 7 bases lining up with TRBD1. CDR1 is SGDLS, CDR2 YYNGEE, per germline. The junction had 10 bases not matched to a gene; V was cut back by 3 bases and J by 2 bases. CDR3 size: 16 residues. Full variable domain (rest looked up from reference TRBV9 and TRBJ1-2): DSGVTQTPKHLITATGQRVTLRCSPRSGDLSVYWYQQSLDQGLQFLIQYYNGEERAKGNILERFSAQQFPDLHSELNLSSLELGDSALYFCASSGGPGTDNYGYTFGSGTRLTVV.

The gene calls are TRBV10-3 and TRBJ2-3; 11 nucleotides agree with TRBD2. J lost 5 bases, V lost 6 bases, and 7 bases had no gene match. This CDR3 has 15 residues. Germline assignment: CDR1 ENHRY and CDR2 SYGVKD. The CDR3 nucleotides read TGTGCCATCAGCCCGGGGCTAGCGGGGGGAGATACGCAGTATTTT. Amino acids: CAISPGLAGGDTQYF.

This clone was seen once. This rearrangement joins TRBV29-1 to TRBJ2-5; D is ambiguous. The end of the DNA aligns better with TRBJ2-7, so the J call may be wrong. The CDR3 runs 12 residues. The germline V gene has CDR1 SQVTM and CDR2 ANQGSEA. Here the CDR3 reads CSVRLSSYEQYF. In nucleotides, the CDR3 is TGCAGCGTACGGTTGAGCTCCTACGAGCAGTACTTC.

This clone has only a few counts. This rearrangement joins TRBV19 to TRBJ2-7; 9 nucleotides agree with TRBD1. Germline-derived CDR1 and CDR2 are LNHDA and SQIVND (reference sequence). With V trimmed by 6 bases and J by 2 bases, 11 bases remained unmatched. There are 16 residues in the CDR3. The CDR3 reads CASSPSWGQGAYEQYF. CDR3 sequence (DNA): TGTGCCAGTAGCCCTTCGTGGGGACAGGGTGCCTACGAGCAGTACTTC.

This chain links TRBV6-6 with TRBJ1-1, with a possible D match to TRBD1 (6 bases). The CDR3 is 12 amino acids. Trimming removed 7 bases at V and 8 bases at J, with 14 bases between. Per the germline V gene, CDR1 is MNHNY and CDR2 is SVGAGI (reference sequence). The CDR3 sequence: CASNGGAREAFF. CDR3 nucleotide sequence: TGTGCCAGCAATGGGGGGGCAAGAGAAGCTTTCTTT.

The V gene is TRBV2, the J gene TRBJ2-5, with TRBD2 identical over 12 bases. The CDR3 is 15 amino acids. Germline loops: CDR1 SNHLY, CDR2 FYNNEI. With V trimmed by 8 bases and J by 5 bases, 9 bases remained unmatched. The CDR3 protein is CASGGLGLAGETQYF. The DNA for the CDR3 is TGTGCCAGCGGGGGGTTGGGACTAGCGGGTGAGACCCAGTACTTC.

The chain carries TRBV30 and TRBJ2-1; TRBD2 matches at 8 bases. Germline CDR1 GTSNPN, CDR2 SVGIG (reference sequence). This CDR3 is built from 14 residues. Trimming at V came to 4 bases and at J to 6 bases, leaving 8 bases not matched to a gene. CDR3 DNA: TGTGCCTGGACGGGAGCGGGAGCAGTCAATGAGCAGTTCTTC. Protein: CAWTGAGAVNEQFF.

The rearrangement joins TRBV2 to TRBJ1-6; 9 nucleotides align to TRBD1. Germline V gives CDR1 SNHLY, CDR2 FYNNEI. This CDR3 contains 20 residues. Losses at the gene ends were 4 bases for V and 0 bases for J; bases not matched to a gene: 13. The CDR3 DNA follows: TGTGCCAGCAGTGGCTCAACTTGGGACAGGGATCACTCCTATAATTCACCCCTCCACTTT. Protein product: CASSGSTWDRDHSYNSPLHF.

This clone was recorded only once. V and J are TRBV18 and TRBJ1-1; weak D call: TRBD1 (6 bases). Germline lookup yields CDR1 KGHSH and CDR2 LQKENI. This CDR3 has 15 amino acids. Between the trimmed V and J ends, which lost 0 bases and 5 bases, there was a span of 13 bases. Written as DNA, the CDR3 is TGTGCCAGCTCACCACCGTCGGGGGGCGAGACTGAAGCTTTCTTT. Translating it yields CASSPPSGGETEAFF.

This chain joins TRBV7-3 and TRBJ1-2, with D tentatively TRBD1 (6 bases). V lost 2 bases and J 3 bases, leaving 22 bases between the germline ends. Germline assignment: CDR1 SGHTA and CDR2 FQGTGA. The CDR3 is made up of 18 amino acids. The CDR3 DNA sequence: TGTGCCAGCAGCTTACGACCTCCACAGGGTTGGTTGGACTATGGCTACACCTTC. This gives the protein CASSLRPPQGWLDYGYTF.

This chain connects TRBV6-5 to TRBJ2-7; 9 bases are a match to TRBD1. There are 14 residues in the CDR3. The germline V gene has CDR1 MNHEY and CDR2 SVGAGI. V lost 3 bases, J lost 6 bases, and 6 bases stayed unmatched. The DNA for the CDR3 is TGTGCCAGCAGTTATCAGGACAGGGGTTTCGAGCAGTACTTC. It is translated as CASSYQDRGFEQYF.

V is TRBV4-2 and J is TRBJ2-7; TRBD2 matches at 7 bases. The CDR3 is 16 residues long. V lost 1 base and J lost 2; bases outside the gene matches: 8. Germline V gives CDR1 LGHNA, CDR2 YNFKEQ. CDR3 bases: TGTGCCAGCAGCCAAGTGGGGGGAGGGCCCACCTACGAGCAGTACTTC. It specifies CASSQVGGGPTYEQYF.

The chain links TRBV4-1 to TRBJ1-4; TRBD1 matches at 7 bases. J gave up 0 bases and V 4 bases, and 11 bases lay outside the gene matches. Per germline, CDR1 MGHRA and CDR2 YSYEKL. This CDR3 has 18 amino acids. The CDR3, as DNA: TGCGCCAGCAGCCCAAGAGGGGACAGCAGTACAACTAATGAAAAACTGTTTTTT. Protein sequence: CASSPRGDSSTTNEKLFF.

This sequence joins TRBV9 and TRBJ2-3, with TRBD1 as a possible D gene (6 bases). V was shortened by 2 bases and J by 3 bases, with 7 bases between the two germline ends. The CDR3 loop spans 13 amino acids. Germline values: CDR1 SGDLS, CDR2 YYNGEE. The chain's CDR3 is CASSVQGTDTQYF. Here the CDR3 DNA reads TGTGCCAGCAGCGTGCAGGGGACAGATACGCAGTATTTT.

The chain links TRBV27 to TRBJ2-7; 15 nucleotides line up with TRBD2. With V trimmed by 5 bases and J by 5 bases, 13 bases remained unmatched. Germline V gene data show CDR1 as MNHEY and CDR2 as SMNVEV (reference sequence). The length of the CDR3 is 18 residues. CDR3 region: CASSGGLAGGQGRHEQYF. The CDR3 DNA reads as TGTGCCAGCAGTGGGGGACTAGCGGGGGGTCAGGGTCGCCACGAGCAGTACTTC.

The J gene is TRBJ2-1, the V gene TRBV11-3; the D gene is possibly TRBD1 (5 bases). In germline, CDR1 is SGHNT, CDR2 YENEEA. V was shortened by 1 base and J by 6 bases, with 10 bases between the two germline ends. The CDR3 extends over 14 amino acids. This CDR3 is CASSLGGASNEQFF. The CDR3 DNA reads TGTGCCAGCAGCTTAGGTGGGGCTTCCAATGAGCAGTTCTTC.

The chain combines TRBV2 with TRBJ1-1; possible D gene TRBD1, 5 bases. V lost 8 bases and J lost 5, with 15 bases in between. Per germline, CDR1 SNHLY and CDR2 FYNNEI. The CDR3 has 13 residues. The CDR3 region is CASVQDPSTEAFF. The CDR3 DNA sequence: TGTGCCAGCGTACAGGATCCGAGTACTGAAGCTTTCTTT.

This chain links TRBV30 with TRBJ1-3, with 9 bases identical to TRBD1. Germline V gene lookup returns CDR1 GTSNPN and CDR2 SVGIG (reference sequence). J was trimmed by 3 bases and V by 3 bases; bases with no gene match: 6. The CDR3 contains 15 residues. The CDR3 DNA reads as TGTGCCTGGAGGGACAGGGGCACAGGTGGAAACACCATATATTTT. Residues: CAWRDRGTGGNTIYF.

Only a few counts were recorded for this clone. This chain uses TRBV6-6 with TRBJ2-7, with TRBD1 matching over 8 bases. The CDR3 extends over 15 amino acids. The J segment lost 3 bases and the V segment lost 5 bases, leaving 9 bases of the junction unmatched. The germline V gene has CDR1 MNHNY and CDR2 SVGAGI (reference sequence). The CDR3 DNA is TGTGCCAGCAGTCCGCCCCAGGGGGCATTCTACGAGCAGTACTTC. Residues: CASSPPQGAFYEQYF.

J is TRBJ2-6 and V is TRBV29-1, with 9 bases identical to TRBD1. The CDR3 length is 16 residues. Germline trimming cut 5 bases from V and 0 bases from J; bases unmatched to any gene: 5. Germline V gives CDR1 SQVTM, CDR2 ANQGSEA. CDR3 loop: CSVWTGATSGANVLTF. CDR3 in DNA: TGCAGCGTTTGGACAGGGGCGACCTCTGGGGCCAACGTCCTGACTTTC.

This chain connects TRBV18 to TRBJ1-5; possible D gene TRBD1, 5 bases. The germline V gene has CDR1 KGHSH and CDR2 LQKENI. The length of the CDR3 is 16 residues. V lost 1 base, J lost 5 bases, and 15 bases lay in between. CDR3 in amino acids: CASSPRGGVGDQPQHF. DNA of the CDR3: TGTGCCAGCTCACCACGGGGAGGGGTGGGCGATCAGCCCCAGCATTTT.

V and J are TRBV27 and TRBJ2-5; 8 bases line up with TRBD1. This CDR3 has 15 amino acids. V shed 0 bases, J shed 7 bases, and the junction held 7 bases outside the gene matches. The germline V gene encodes CDR1 MNHEY and CDR2 SMNVEV (reference sequence). The CDR3 spells CASSLSWQGAVTQYF. As DNA, the CDR3 is TGTGCCAGCAGTTTATCGTGGCAGGGGGCGGTGACCCAGTACTTC.

The chain has TRBV27 and TRBJ2-7; 8 bases are a match to TRBD1. V was pared by 2 bases and J by 1 base, with 4 bases of the junction left unmatched. The germline CDR1 and CDR2 sequences are MNHEY and SMNVEV (reference sequence). This CDR3 is built from 15 residues. In DNA form, the CDR3 reads TGTGCCAGCAGTTTAACCAGGGGGCATTCCTACGAGCAGTACTTC. Translating it yields CASSLTRGHSYEQYF.

This chain uses TRBV5-1 with TRBJ2-1; 11 bases are shared with TRBD2. J lost 6 bases, V lost 2 bases, and 4 bases had no gene match. Looked up from germline, CDR1 is SGHRS and CDR2 is YFSETQ. The CDR3 consists of 15 residues. The CDR3 nucleotides are TGCGCCAGCAGCTTCGCCGGGACTAGCGGCAATGAGCAGTTCTTC. Its protein is CASSFAGTSGNEQFF.